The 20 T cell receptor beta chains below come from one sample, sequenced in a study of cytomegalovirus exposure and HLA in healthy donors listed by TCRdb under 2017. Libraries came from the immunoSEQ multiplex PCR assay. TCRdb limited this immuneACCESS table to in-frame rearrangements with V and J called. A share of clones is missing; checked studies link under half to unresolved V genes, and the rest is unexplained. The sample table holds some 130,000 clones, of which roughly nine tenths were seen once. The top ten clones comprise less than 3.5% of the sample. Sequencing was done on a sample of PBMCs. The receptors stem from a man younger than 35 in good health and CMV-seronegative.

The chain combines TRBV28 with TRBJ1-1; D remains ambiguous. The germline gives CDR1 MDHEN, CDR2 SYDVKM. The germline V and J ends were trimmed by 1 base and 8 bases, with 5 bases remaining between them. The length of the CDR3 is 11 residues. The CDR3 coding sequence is TGTGCCAGCAGTTTATACCGGGAAGCTTTCTTT. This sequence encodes CASSLYREAFF.

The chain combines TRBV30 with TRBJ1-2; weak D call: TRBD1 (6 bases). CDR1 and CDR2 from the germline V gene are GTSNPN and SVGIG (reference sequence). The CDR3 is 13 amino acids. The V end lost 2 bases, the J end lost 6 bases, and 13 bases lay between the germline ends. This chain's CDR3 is CAWSRGWGDGYTF. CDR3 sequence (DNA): TGTGCCTGGAGTAGGGGGTGGGGCGATGGCTACACCTTC.

CDR3: CASSPGLPTYEQYF. The CDR3 nucleotides are TGTGCCAGTAGCCCCGGTTTGCCTACCTACGAGCAGTACTTC. The J gene is TRBJ2-7, the V gene TRBV19; D not resolved. V dropped 6 bases and J dropped 2 bases, with 14 bases sitting between them. Germline CDR1 and CDR2: LNHDA and SQIVND (reference sequence). There are 14 residues in the CDR3.

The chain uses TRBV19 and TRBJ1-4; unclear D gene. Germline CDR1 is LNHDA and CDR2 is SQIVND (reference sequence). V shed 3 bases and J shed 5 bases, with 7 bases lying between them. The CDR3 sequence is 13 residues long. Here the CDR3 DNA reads TGTGCCAGTAGTATGGAGGTGAATGAAAAACTGTTTTTT. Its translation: CASSMEVNEKLFF.

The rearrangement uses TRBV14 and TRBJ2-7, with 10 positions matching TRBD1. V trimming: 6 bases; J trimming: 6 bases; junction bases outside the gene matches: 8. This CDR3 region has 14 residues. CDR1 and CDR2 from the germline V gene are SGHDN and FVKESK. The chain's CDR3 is CASRSGTGDSEQYF. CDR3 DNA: TGTGCCAGCAGGTCCGGGACAGGGGACTCCGAGCAGTACTTC.

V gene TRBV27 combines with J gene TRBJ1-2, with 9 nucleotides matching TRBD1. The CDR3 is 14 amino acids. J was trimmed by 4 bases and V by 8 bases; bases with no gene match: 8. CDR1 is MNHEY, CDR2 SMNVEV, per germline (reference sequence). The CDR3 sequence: CASGVTGGSYGYTF. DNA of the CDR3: TGTGCCAGCGGAGTCACAGGGGGCTCCTATGGCTACACCTTC.

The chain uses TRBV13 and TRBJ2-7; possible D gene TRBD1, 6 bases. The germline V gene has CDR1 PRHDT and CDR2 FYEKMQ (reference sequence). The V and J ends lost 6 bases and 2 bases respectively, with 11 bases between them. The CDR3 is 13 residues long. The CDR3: CASRDAGAYEQYF. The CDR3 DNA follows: TGTGCCAGCAGGGATGCAGGGGCCTACGAGCAGTACTTC.

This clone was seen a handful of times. The CDR3, as DNA: TGTGCCAGCTCACCACCGAGCGGGAGGGCAGATACGCAGTATTTT. Protein product: CASSPPSGRADTQYF. V is TRBV18 and J is TRBJ2-3; 10 bases match TRBD2. V dropped 0 bases and J dropped 4; count of bases not matched to a gene: 1. The V gene's germline CDR1 is KGHSH and CDR2 LQKENI. This CDR3 contains 15 residues.

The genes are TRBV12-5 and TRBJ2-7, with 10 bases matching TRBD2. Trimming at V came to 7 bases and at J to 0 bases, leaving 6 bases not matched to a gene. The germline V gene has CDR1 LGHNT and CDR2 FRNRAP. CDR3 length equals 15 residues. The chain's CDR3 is CASANRTSGSYEQYF. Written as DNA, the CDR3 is TGTGCTAGTGCCAACCGGACTAGCGGCTCCTACGAGCAGTACTTC. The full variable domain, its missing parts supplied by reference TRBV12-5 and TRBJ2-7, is DARVTQTPRHKVTEMGQEVTMRCQPILGHNTVFWYRQTMMQGLELLAYFRNRAPLDDSGMPKDRFSAEMPDATLATLKIQPSEPRDSAVYFCASANRTSGSYEQYFGPGTRLTVT.

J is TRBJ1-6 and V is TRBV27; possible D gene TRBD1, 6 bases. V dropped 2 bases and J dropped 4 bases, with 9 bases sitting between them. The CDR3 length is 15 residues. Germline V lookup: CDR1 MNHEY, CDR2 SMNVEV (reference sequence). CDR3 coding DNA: TGTGCCAGCAGTTTAACAGGGAGATATAATTCACCCCTCCACTTT. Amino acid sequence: CASSLTGRYNSPLHF.

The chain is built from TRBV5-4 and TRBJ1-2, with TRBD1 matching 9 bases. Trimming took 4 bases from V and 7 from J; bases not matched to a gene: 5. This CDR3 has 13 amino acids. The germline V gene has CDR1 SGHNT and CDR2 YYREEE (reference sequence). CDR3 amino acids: CASSPGQGLGYTF. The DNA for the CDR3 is TGTGCCAGCAGCCCGGGACAGGGCCTTGGCTACACCTTC.

The CDR3 sequence: CASSLAADSYEQYF. The CDR3 DNA follows: TGTGCCAGCAGCTTGGCAGCGGATTCCTACGAGCAGTACTTC. The chain joins TRBV5-4 to TRBJ2-7; a possible D gene is TRBD2 (5 bases). V was clipped by 0 bases and J by 1 base, with 8 bases between them. The CDR3 runs to 14 residues. CDR1 and CDR2 from the germline V gene are SGHNT and YYREEE (reference sequence).

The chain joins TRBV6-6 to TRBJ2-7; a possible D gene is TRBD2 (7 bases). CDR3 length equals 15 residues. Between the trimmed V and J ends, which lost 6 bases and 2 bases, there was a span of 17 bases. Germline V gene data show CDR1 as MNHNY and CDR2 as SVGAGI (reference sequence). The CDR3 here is CASSVAGGGPYEQYF. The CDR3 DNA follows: TGTGCCAGCAGCGTTGCGGGCGGGGGCCCCTACGAGCAGTACTTC.

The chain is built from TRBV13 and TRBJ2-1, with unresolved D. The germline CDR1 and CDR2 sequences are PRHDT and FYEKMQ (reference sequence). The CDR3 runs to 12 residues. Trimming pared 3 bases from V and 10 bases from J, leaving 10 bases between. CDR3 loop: CASSLLPQEQFF. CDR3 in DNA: TGTGCCAGCAGCTTGTTACCTCAGGAGCAGTTCTTC.

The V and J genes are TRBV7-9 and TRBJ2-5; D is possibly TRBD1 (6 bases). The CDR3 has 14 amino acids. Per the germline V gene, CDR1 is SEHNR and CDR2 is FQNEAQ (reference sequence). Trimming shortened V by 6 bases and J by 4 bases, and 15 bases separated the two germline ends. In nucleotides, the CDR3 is TGTGCCAGCAGAAACACAGGGTCGGCAGAGACCCAGTACTTC. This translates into CASRNTGSAETQYF.

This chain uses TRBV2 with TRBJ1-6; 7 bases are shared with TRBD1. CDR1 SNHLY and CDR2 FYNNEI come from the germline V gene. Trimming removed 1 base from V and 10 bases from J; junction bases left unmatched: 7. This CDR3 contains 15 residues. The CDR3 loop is CASSEVAGGRSPLHF. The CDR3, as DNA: TGTGCCAGCAGTGAAGTTGCAGGGGGTCGATCACCCCTCCACTTT.

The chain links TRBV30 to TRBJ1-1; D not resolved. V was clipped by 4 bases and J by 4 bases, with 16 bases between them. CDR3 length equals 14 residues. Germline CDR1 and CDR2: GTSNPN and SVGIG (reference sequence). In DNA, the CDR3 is TGTGCCTGGAAACCGGATCGTGGAGGCACTGAAGCTTTCTTT. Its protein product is CAWKPDRGGTEAFF.

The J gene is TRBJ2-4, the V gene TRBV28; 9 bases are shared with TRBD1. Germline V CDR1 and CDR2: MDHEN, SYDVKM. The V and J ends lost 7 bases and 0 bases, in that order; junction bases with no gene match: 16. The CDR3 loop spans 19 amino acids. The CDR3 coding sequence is TGTGCCAGCACCCCATGGGGACAGGGTTCAGCGGGAGCCAAAAACATTCAGTACTTC. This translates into CASTPWGQGSAGAKNIQYF.

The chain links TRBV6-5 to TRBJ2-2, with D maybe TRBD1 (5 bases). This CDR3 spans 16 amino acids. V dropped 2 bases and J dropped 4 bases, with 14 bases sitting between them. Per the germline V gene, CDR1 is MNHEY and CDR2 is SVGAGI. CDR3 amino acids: CASSYGASKITGELFF. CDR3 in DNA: TGTGCCAGCAGTTACGGGGCCAGCAAGATCACCGGGGAGCTGTTTTTT.

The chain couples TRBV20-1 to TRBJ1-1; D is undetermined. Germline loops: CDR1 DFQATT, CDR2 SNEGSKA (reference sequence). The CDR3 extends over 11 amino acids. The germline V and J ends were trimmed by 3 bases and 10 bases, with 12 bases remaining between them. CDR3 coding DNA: TGCAGTGCTAGGTACGGGGAAGGAGCTTTCTTT. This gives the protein CSARYGEGAFF.